The clone carrying this TCR beta chain occurred once. The data stem from a study of Ad26.COV2.S vaccination and SARS-CoV-2 variants. The table came from immunoSEQ multiplex PCR; TCRdb's copy has only in-frame clones and leaves some out. The data show approximately 460,000 clones, nearly 90% seen once. Treatment of the sample: about 20 received Ad26.COV2.S at low or high dose, single or two shots; 5 received placebo; per-sample allocation not given. Vaccine and placebo recipients were sampled on day 63 after the first injection. CDR1 MDHEN and CDR2 SYDVKM come from the germline V gene. The CDR3 runs to 17 residues. Between the trimmed V and J ends, which lost 2 bases and 6 bases, there was a span of 20 bases.

The chain links TRBV28 to TRBJ2-1; D is uncertain. Sequencing used peripheral blood, obtained in a trial of Ad26.COV2.S vaccine versus placebo. This sequence was found in a person between 18 and 65 years old who received the Ad26.COV2.S COVID-19 vaccine or a placebo. CDR3 sequence: CASSLPQPGRESNEQFF. CDR3 nucleotides: TGTGCCAGCAGTTTACCCCAACCGGGCCGAGAATCCAATGAGCAGTTCTTC.